Following are 10 T cell receptor beta chains from one sample sequenced in a study of cytomegalovirus exposure and HLA in healthy donors. Vbeta (60) and Jbeta (13) primers were used in the PCR. TCRdb's table, derived via immunoSEQ multiplex PCR, lists solely in-frame clones and lacks some. Of 97,000 or so clones in the sample, around 80% were seen once. Sequenced: PBMCs. The receptors were gathered from a man in his forties or fifties in good health and CMV-seronegative.

This rearrangement joins TRBV5-4 to TRBJ2-3; TRBD2 matches at 9 bases. Trimming cost V 4 bases and J 1 base; bases outside gene matches: 10. This CDR3 spans 17 amino acids. CDR1 is SGHNT and CDR2 is YYREEE in the germline V gene (reference sequence). The CDR3 sequence: CASSPSLAGGGTDTQYF. CDR3 bases: TGTGCCAGCAGCCCCTCGCTCGCGGGGGGGGGCACAGATACGCAGTATTTT.

This chain connects TRBV28 to TRBJ2-1; D might be TRBD2 (6 bases). From germline, CDR1 is MDHEN and CDR2 SYDVKM. This CDR3 has 15 residues. V was pared by 2 bases and J by 4 bases, with 12 bases between. The CDR3 bases are TGTGCCAGCAGTTTAAGAGGGAGGTTTTACAATGAGCAGTTCTTC. This encodes CASSLRGRFYNEQFF.

The rearrangement joins TRBV6-1 to TRBJ1-5, with TRBD1 matching 11 bases. CDR3 length: 18 residues. The germline V gene encodes CDR1 MNHNS and CDR2 SASEGT. Trimming took 2 bases from V and 1 from J; bases not matched to a gene: 7. This chain's CDR3 is CASSEKLGQGASNQPQHF. The CDR3 region has the DNA TGTGCCAGCAGTGAAAAACTCGGACAGGGGGCGAGCAATCAGCCCCAGCATTTT.

The rearrangement joins TRBV10-1 to TRBJ2-7; 11 nucleotides match TRBD1. The CDR3 extends over 13 amino acids. Per germline, CDR1 WNHNN and CDR2 SYGVQD (reference sequence). The junction had 3 bases not matched to a gene; V was cut back by 5 bases and J by 6 bases. The CDR3 loop reads CASSRDRGGEQYF. CDR3 DNA sequence: TGCGCCAGCAGTAGGGACAGGGGGGGCGAGCAGTACTTC.

The chain uses TRBV19 and TRBJ2-5; D gene uncertain. The germline CDR1 and CDR2 sequences are LNHDA and SQIVND (reference sequence). V dropped 5 bases and J dropped 5 bases, with 18 bases sitting between them. The CDR3 length is 15 residues. The CDR3, as DNA: TGTGCCAGTAGTTCAAGGTTCCGTGTCGGGGAGACCCAGTACTTC. This sequence encodes CASSSRFRVGETQYF.

J is TRBJ1-5 and V is TRBV19; TRBD1 matches at 7 bases. Germline loops: CDR1 LNHDA, CDR2 SQIVND (reference sequence). V gave up 3 bases and J gave up 5 bases; unmatched junction bases: 7. CDR3 size: 15 residues. In DNA form, the CDR3 reads TGTGCCAGTAGTATCTTACAGGGGCAGTATCAGCCCCAGCATTTT. Its translation: CASSILQGQYQPQHF.

The chain employs TRBV19 and TRBJ1-5; D is undetermined. The germline V and J ends were trimmed by 0 bases and 6 bases, with 21 bases remaining between them. Looked up from germline, CDR1 is LNHDA and CDR2 is SQIVND (reference sequence). The CDR3 has 18 amino acids. Here the CDR3 DNA reads TGTGCCAGTAGTATAGAGCCAGGAGGTATGGGGTGGTTTCAGCCCCAGCATTTT. Amino acid sequence: CASSIEPGGMGWFQPQHF. Based on the CDR3 plus reference TRBV19 and TRBJ1-5, the full variable domain is DGGITQSPKYLFRKEGQNVTLSCEQNLNHDAMYWYRQDPGQGLRLIYYSQIVNDFQKGDIAEGYSVSREKKESFPLTVTSAQKNPTAFYLCASSIEPGGMGWFQPQHFGDGTRLSIL.

In its sample, this clone was seen a few times. The CDR3 nucleotides are TGTGCCAGCAGCGGACAGGAGAACACTGAAGCTTTCTTT. Protein product: CASSGQENTEAFF. This chain links TRBV2 with TRBJ1-1, with TRBD1 matching over 7 bases. Germline CDR1 is SNHLY and CDR2 is FYNNEI. The trim removed 6 bases at V and 1 base at J, leaving 2 bases unmatched. This CDR3 has 13 residues.

This sequence joins TRBV25-1 and TRBJ1-4; 9 bases agree with TRBD1. Germline values: CDR1 MGHDK, CDR2 SYGVNS. J was trimmed by 8 bases and V by 2 bases; bases with no gene match: 3. The CDR3 covers 14 residues. The CDR3 spells CASSELTGGEKLFF. CDR3 in DNA: TGTGCCAGCAGTGAACTCACAGGGGGCGAAAAACTGTTTTTT. The entire variable domain, with the rest obtained from reference TRBV25-1 and TRBJ1-4, is as follows: EADIYQTPRYLVIGTGKKITLECSQTMGHDKMYWYQQDPGMELHLIHYSYGVNSTEKGDLSSESTVSRIRTEHFPLTLESARPSHTSQYLCASSELTGGEKLFFGSGTQLSVL.

This chain joins TRBV28 and TRBJ1-3; 9 nucleotides match TRBD1. The V gene's germline CDR1 is MDHEN and CDR2 SYDVKM. This CDR3 contains 16 residues. The junction had 6 bases not matched to a gene; V was cut back by 6 bases and J by 0 bases. DNA of the CDR3: TGTGCCAGCAGAAGGGACAGGGATTTCTCTGGAAACACCATATATTTT. This sequence encodes CASRRDRDFSGNTIYF.